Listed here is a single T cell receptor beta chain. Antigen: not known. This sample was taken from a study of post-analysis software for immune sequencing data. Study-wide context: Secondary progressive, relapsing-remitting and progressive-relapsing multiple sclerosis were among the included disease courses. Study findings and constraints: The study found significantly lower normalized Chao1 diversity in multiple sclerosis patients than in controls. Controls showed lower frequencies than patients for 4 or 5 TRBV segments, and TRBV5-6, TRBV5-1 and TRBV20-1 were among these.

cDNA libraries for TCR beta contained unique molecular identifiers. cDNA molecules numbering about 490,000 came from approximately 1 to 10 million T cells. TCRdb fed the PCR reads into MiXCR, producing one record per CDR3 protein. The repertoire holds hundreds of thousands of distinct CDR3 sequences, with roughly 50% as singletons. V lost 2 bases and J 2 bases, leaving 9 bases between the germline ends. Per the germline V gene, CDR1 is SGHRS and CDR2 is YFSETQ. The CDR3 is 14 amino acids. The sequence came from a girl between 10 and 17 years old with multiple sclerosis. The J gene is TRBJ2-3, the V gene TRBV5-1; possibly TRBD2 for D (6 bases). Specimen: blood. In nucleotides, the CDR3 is TGCGCCAGCAGCTTTCGGGACTCCACAGATACGCAGTATTTT. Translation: CASSFRDSTDTQYF.